Below, 10 T cell receptor beta chains from the same sample are listed, as sequenced in a study of blood T cell repertoires in COVID-19. Generated by immunoSEQ multiplex PCR, the TCRdb table keeps only in-frame clones and is missing some. The table has some 460,000 clones, about 90% seen once. The sample comprised PBMCs or T cells enriched from blood (not recorded which). These receptors were obtained from a woman in her late teens or twenties who had recovered from COVID-19.

The chain is built from TRBV5-1 and TRBJ2-6; 10 bases map to TRBD1. CDR3 length equals 18 residues. Germline CDR1 SGHRS, CDR2 YFSETQ. With 1 base clipped from V and 4 bases from J, the junction kept 8 bases outside the gene matches. The CDR3: CASSLMRQGAGGANVLTF. CDR3 nucleotide sequence: TGCGCCAGCAGCTTGATGAGACAGGGGGCAGGAGGGGCCAACGTCCTGACTTTC.

This rearrangement joins TRBV12-5 to TRBJ1-2, with TRBD1 identical over 9 bases. V was clipped by 7 bases and J by 13 bases; unmatched bases: 13. The V gene's germline CDR1 is LGHNT and CDR2 FRNRAP. The CDR3 has 13 amino acids. CDR3 DNA sequence: TGTGCTAGTGCCAGCGGCCGGGACAGGGCTGGCACCTTC. Translating gives CASASGRDRAGTF.

This clone has more than one count but fewer than ten. This sequence joins TRBV4-2 and TRBJ2-3; D is perhaps TRBD2 (5 bases). Trimming stripped 3 bases from V and 2 bases from J, with 9 bases between. Germline CDR1 LGHNA, CDR2 YNFKEQ. There are 14 residues in the CDR3. Written as DNA, the CDR3 is TGTGCCAGCAGCCACGGACTCTCCACAGATACGCAGTATTTT. Translation gives CASSHGLSTDTQYF.

In DNA form, the CDR3 reads TGTGCCAGCAGCCAAGGTGCGGGGGCGTCCTACGAGCAGTACTTC. Translated, it gives CASSQGAGASYEQYF. This chain connects TRBV14 to TRBJ2-7; D may be TRBD2 (7 bases). CDR1 and CDR2 (germline): SGHDN, FVKESK. The CDR3 covers 15 residues. Trimming took 1 base from V and 1 from J, leaving 11 bases between them.

This rearrangement joins TRBV18 to TRBJ1-5; 7 positions match TRBD1. This CDR3 is 15 amino acids long. J lost 0 bases, V lost 5 bases, and 4 bases had no gene match. CDR1 is KGHSH, CDR2 LQKENI, per germline. CDR3 sequence (DNA): TGTGCCAGCTCATTCGGACAGGCTAGCAATCAGCCCCAGCATTTT. This translates into CASSFGQASNQPQHF.

The chain is built from TRBV10-2 and TRBJ2-3, with 12 bases identical to TRBD1. Germline-derived CDR1 and CDR2 are WSHSY and SAAADI. The CDR3 spans 16 residues. Germline trimming cut 7 bases from V and 5 bases from J; bases unmatched to any gene: 10. The CDR3 region is CASNVMGQGAGDTQYF. CDR3 nucleotides: TGCGCCAGCAACGTGATGGGACAGGGGGCTGGAGATACGCAGTATTTT.

The chain carries TRBV7-9 and TRBJ2-3, with TRBD2 matching 12 bases. Per germline, CDR1 SEHNR and CDR2 FQNEAQ (reference sequence). The CDR3 extends over 17 amino acids. V was clipped by 7 bases and J by 2 bases; unmatched bases: 10. The DNA of the CDR3 is TGTGCCAGCAACCCGGGGAGGACTAGCGGGGACACAGATACGCAGTATTTT. Translation: CASNPGRTSGDTDTQYF.

The chain uses TRBV5-5 and TRBJ2-5, with D tentatively TRBD1 (6 bases). CDR3 length: 13 residues. Germline V CDR1 and CDR2: SGHKS, YYEKEE (reference sequence). The ends were cut back, 2 bases at V and 3 bases at J, with 8 bases in the middle. The CDR3 region has the DNA TGTGCCAGCAGCTTTTCAGGGGAAGAGACCCAGTACTTC. Translation: CASSFSGEETQYF.

This clone was counted between two and nine times. Other nucleotide sequences from this sample produce the same CDR3. The CDR3 is CASSSGQLNTEAFF. CDR3 nucleotide sequence: TGCGCCAGCAGCTCGGGACAGCTGAACACTGAAGCTTTCTTT. V and J are TRBV5-1 and TRBJ1-1, with 7 bases fitting TRBD1. Germline CDR1 and CDR2: SGHRS and YFSETQ. This CDR3 has 14 residues. With V trimmed by 3 bases and J by 0 bases, 2 bases remained unmatched. The whole variable domain, filled in from reference TRBV5-1 and TRBJ1-1, reads KAGVTQTPRYLIKTRGQQVTLSCSPISGHRSVSWYQQTPGQGLQFLFEYFSETQRNKGNFPGRFSGRQFSNSRSEMNVSTLELGDSALYLCASSSGQLNTEAFFGQGTRLTVV.

This clone was observed a single time. The genes are TRBV12-5 and TRBJ1-2; D ambiguous. The V gene lost 6 bases and the J gene lost 6 bases, with 14 bases spanning the gap. This CDR3 contains 13 residues. Germline values: CDR1 LGHNT, CDR2 FRNRAP. Here the CDR3 DNA reads TGTGCTAGTGGCTCAATAAAGGAGAATGGCTACACCTTC. Translating it yields CASGSIKENGYTF.